A single sample is the source of the 6 T cell receptor beta chains below, sequenced in a study of T cells in Graves' hyperthyroidism and ophthalmopathy. RNA transcripts were the template for amplifying TCR beta CDR3 regions. First-round RT-PCR with HTBI primers amplified the TCR CDR3 region. TCRdb reanalysed the multiplex PCR reads using MiXCR and keeps one entry per CDR3 protein. The data hold 540,000 or so distinct CDR3 sequences, with 15% to 19% observed a single time. The sequencing sample was made of blood. These TCRs come from a woman aged 30 to 39 with Graves' hyperthyroidism.

This clonotype was counted at least ten times. DNA of the CDR3: TGTGCCTGGAGGACCACAGGGAGCCACGAGCAGTACTTC. Its translation: CAWRTTGSHEQYF. J is TRBJ2-7 and V is TRBV30; D might be TRBD1 (6 bases). This CDR3 comprises 13 residues. V shed 3 bases and J shed 5 bases, with 14 bases lying between them. Germline-derived CDR1 and CDR2 are GTSNPN and SVGIG (reference sequence).

Regarding this clonotype: A much larger clone sits a single nucleotide away, making a read error possible. The chain links TRBV15 to TRBJ2-1, with TRBD2 as a possible D gene (5 bases). The CDR3 contains 16 residues. The V end lost 0 bases, the J end lost 6 bases, and 15 bases lay between the germline ends. The germline V gene has CDR1 LNHNV and CDR2 YYDKDF (reference sequence). The CDR3 is CATSRDPGIGSNEQFF. The DNA for the CDR3 is TGTGCCACCAGCAGAGACCCGGGGATTGGTAGCAATGAGCAGTTCTTC.

This clonotype was counted ten times or more. The V gene is TRBV5-6, the J gene TRBJ1-3; D is unclear. With 4 bases removed from V and 0 bases from J, the gap between germline ends came to 14 bases. The V gene's germline CDR1 is SGHDT and CDR2 YYEEEE. This CDR3 spans 16 amino acids. Written as DNA, the CDR3 is TGTGCCAGCAGCCATGGACCGGAGAGCTCTGGAAACACCATATATTTT. As protein: CASSHGPESSGNTIYF.

J is TRBJ1-1 and V is TRBV10-3, with D possibly TRBD1 on 5 matching bases. With 3 bases removed from V and 0 bases from J, the gap between germline ends came to 14 bases. The CDR3 contains 16 residues. Germline CDR1 ENHRY, CDR2 SYGVKD. The CDR3 bases are TGTGCCATCAGTGACTTCGGTGGGACCATGAACACTGAAGCTTTCTTT. The encoded protein is CAISDFGGTMNTEAFF.

This chain connects TRBV7-3 to TRBJ2-3; TRBD2 matches 8 bases. CDR3 size: 14 residues. Germline-derived CDR1 and CDR2 are SGHTA and FQGTGA. The junction had 8 bases not matched to a gene; V was cut back by 5 bases and J by 7 bases. The CDR3 protein is CASSPGLAGYTQYF. The CDR3, as DNA: TGTGCCAGCAGCCCCGGACTAGCTGGGTATACGCAGTATTTT.

This clonotype was observed a handful of times. The chain carries TRBV19 and TRBJ2-5; D is ambiguous. Germline V gives CDR1 LNHDA, CDR2 SQIVND (reference sequence). The CDR3 totals 14 residues. V lost 4 bases to trimming and J lost 0 bases, with 9 bases between them. The DNA for the CDR3 is TGTGCCAGTAGTAACCCACCGAACCAAGAGACCCAGTACTTC. Its protein product is CASSNPPNQETQYF. Full variable domain (missing parts from reference TRBV19 and TRBJ2-5): DGGITQSPKYLFRKEGQNVTLSCEQNLNHDAMYWYRQDPGQGLRLIYYSQIVNDFQKGDIAEGYSVSREKKESFPLTVTSAQKNPTAFYLCASSNPPNQETQYFGPGTRLLVL.